This T cell receptor (beta chain) is from a study of brain metastases from non-small cell lung cancer. General observations from the study: T-cell clones appeared expanded in around 64% of brain metastases relative to matched primary tumors. Paired brain metastases and primary tumors largely shared TCR repertoires. Fewer infiltrating T cells were found in brain metastases than primaries.

Profiling relied on immunoSEQ multiplex PCR, and the TCRdb table lists in-frame clones only, not all of them. Of under 1,500 clones in the sample, less than 85% were seen once. Per germline, CDR1 SGHDN and CDR2 FVKESK. This CDR3 has 15 amino acids. V was shortened by 0 bases and J by 7 bases, with 15 bases between the two germline ends. About this clone: Its antigen is not identified.

The TCR was taken from a donor over 35 with non-small cell lung cancer. Source material: tissue from a brain metastasis. The gene calls are TRBV14 and TRBJ1-2; tentatively, D is TRBD1 (5 bases). The CDR3 coding sequence is TGTGCCAGCAGCCAAGATGTTTTCCGAGGGGTTGGCTACACCTTC. This codes for CASSQDVFRGVGYTF.